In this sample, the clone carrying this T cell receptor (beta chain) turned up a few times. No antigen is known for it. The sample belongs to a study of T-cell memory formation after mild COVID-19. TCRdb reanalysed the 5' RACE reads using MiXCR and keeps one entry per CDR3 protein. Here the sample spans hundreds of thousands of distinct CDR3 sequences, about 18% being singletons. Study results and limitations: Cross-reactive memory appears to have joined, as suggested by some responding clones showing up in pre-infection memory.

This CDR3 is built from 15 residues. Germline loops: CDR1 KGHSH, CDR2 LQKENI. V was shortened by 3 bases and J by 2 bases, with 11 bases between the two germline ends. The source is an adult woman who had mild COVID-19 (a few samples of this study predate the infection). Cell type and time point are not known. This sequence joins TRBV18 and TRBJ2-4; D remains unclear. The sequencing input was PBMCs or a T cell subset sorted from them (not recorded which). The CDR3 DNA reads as TGTGCCAGCTCACCCCTAGGTACAACCAAAAACATTCAGTACTTC. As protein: CASSPLGTTKNIQYF.